This T cell receptor beta chain was sequenced for a study of T cells after yellow fever vaccination. Per germline, CDR1 MNHEY and CDR2 SVGAGI. The CDR3 runs 17 residues. The V end was cut by 0 bases, the J end by 3 bases, with 14 bases between. TCRdb re-derived calls from the 5' RACE reads in MiXCR, one entry per CDR3 protein. The sample holds 350,000 to 450,000 distinct CDR3 sequences; about 17% are singletons and the top ten take over 15%. This sequence was found in a man in his late teens or twenties who received the YFV17D yellow fever vaccine. V is TRBV6-5 and J is TRBJ2-2, with D possibly being TRBD1 (6 bases). The source was PBMCs, collected before the yellow fever booster vaccination. CDR3: CASSYSRSAGDTGELFF. The DNA for the CDR3 is TGTGCCAGCAGTTACTCGAGGTCAGCAGGGGACACCGGGGAGCTGTTTTTT.